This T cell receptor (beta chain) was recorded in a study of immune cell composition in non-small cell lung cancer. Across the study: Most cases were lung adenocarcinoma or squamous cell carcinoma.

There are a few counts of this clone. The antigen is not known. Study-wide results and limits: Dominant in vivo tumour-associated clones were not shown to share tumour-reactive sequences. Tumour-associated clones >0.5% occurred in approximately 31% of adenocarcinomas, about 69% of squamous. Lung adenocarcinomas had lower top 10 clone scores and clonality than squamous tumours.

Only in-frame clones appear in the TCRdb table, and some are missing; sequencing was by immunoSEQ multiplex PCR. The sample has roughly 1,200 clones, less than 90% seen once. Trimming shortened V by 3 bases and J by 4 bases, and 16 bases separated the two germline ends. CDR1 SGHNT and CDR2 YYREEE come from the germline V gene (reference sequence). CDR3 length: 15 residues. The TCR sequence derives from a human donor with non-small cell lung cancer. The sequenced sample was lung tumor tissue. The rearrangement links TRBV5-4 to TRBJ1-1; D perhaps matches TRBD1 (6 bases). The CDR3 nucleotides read TGTGCCAGCAGCTCGGGGGGGCAAGGCGGCACTGAAGCTTTCTTT. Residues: CASSSGGQGGTEAFF.